The sequence of this T cell receptor beta chain was determined in a study of shared T cell receptors in the human thymus. For this clone: The junction differs from germline at one of its ends, possibly a read error. The same CDR3 can be traced to other DNA sequences in this sample.

This table comes from immunoSEQ multiplex PCR, and its TCRdb copy is limited to in-frame clones, with some not included. This table holds roughly 710,000 clones, roughly 85% found once. The CDR3 consists of 16 residues. From germline, CDR1 is MDHEN and CDR2 SYDVKM. The sample also formed part of further work on human thymus T cells. In that study: Having corrective surgery for congenital heart defects, healthy Finnish infants were the ones who donated. Resected material from corrective heart surgery provided the thymus tissue analysed. Apparent bias marked the V and J gene usage of thymic and blood repertoires. Unrelated individuals reportedly shared highly overlapping thymic TCR repertoires.

This sequence was found in a girl in the first two years of life with a congenital heart defect. Source material: thymocytes. V and J are TRBV28 and TRBJ1-6; 7 bases align to TRBD1. CDR3 nucleotides: TGTGCCAGCAGTCCCACCCTGGGACAGTATAATTCCCCCCTCCACTTT. Its translation is CASSPTLGQYNSPLHF.